These 10 T cell receptor beta chains originate from one sample sequenced in a study of regulatory T cells in long-lasting Graves disease. Regarding time point: persistent/refractory GD, antithyroid drugs over 5 years with positive TRAb. From PBMCs, RNA was extracted and then used to make the TCR library. Building the TCR beta libraries relied on iRepertoire HTBI primers, and CDR3 regions underwent Arm-PCR. TCRdb re-analysed the multiplex PCR reads in MiXCR, keeping a single row per CDR3 protein. The table lists around 400,000 distinct CDR3 sequences, 23% of them singletons. The specimen was peripheral blood mononuclear cells (PBMCs), collected when the disease was refractory, from a patient treated with antithyroid drugs. All receptors come from a female donor with Graves disease.

The chain has TRBV3-1 and TRBJ1-2; D not certain. V was shortened by 3 bases and J by 8 bases, with 13 bases between the two germline ends. Germline-derived CDR1 and CDR2 are LGHDT and YNNKEL (reference sequence). The CDR3 runs to 13 residues. DNA for the CDR3: TGTGCCAGCAGCCACGAGGGTTTTAGAGGCTACACCTTC. This sequence encodes CASSHEGFRGYTF.

This chain uses TRBV5-1 with TRBJ1-4; D is unclear. From germline, CDR1 is SGHRS and CDR2 YFSETQ. V was trimmed by 7 bases and J by 6 bases, leaving 13 bases between them. The CDR3 is made up of 13 amino acids. CDR3 amino acids: CASAPATDEKLFF. The DNA for the CDR3 is TGCGCCAGCGCCCCGGCCACGGATGAAAAACTGTTTTTT. Supplemented by reference TRBV5-1 and TRBJ1-4, the full variable domain reads KAGVTQTPRYLIKTRGQQVTLSCSPISGHRSVSWYQQTPGQGLQFLFEYFSETQRNKGNFPGRFSGRQFSNSRSEMNVSTLELGDSALYLCASAPATDEKLFFGSGTQLSVL.

This clonotype was counted only a few times. The chain joins TRBV6-2 or TRBV6-3 to TRBJ1-1; TRBD1 aligns across 9 bases. The CDR3 covers 14 residues. The germline V gene encodes CDR1 MNHEY and CDR2 SVGEGT. V lost 6 bases to trimming and J lost 10 bases; unmatched junction nucleotides: 12. CDR3 nucleotide sequence: TGTGCCAGCAGAGGTGACAGGGGGAATTACCCAGCTTTCTTT. It translates to CASRGDRGNYPAFF.

This clonotype was detected ten times or more. The chain employs TRBV7-2 and TRBJ1-5, with D perhaps matching TRBD1 (5 bases). CDR3 length: 14 amino acids. CDR1 is SGHTA and CDR2 is FQGNSA in the germline V gene. V was cut by 7 bases and J by 2 bases, with 12 bases left in between. The CDR3 DNA sequence: TGTGCCAGCACCAGTCCGGGGCGCAATCAGCCCCAGCATTTT. It codes for CASTSPGRNQPQHF.

This clonotype has at least ten counts. This chain joins TRBV28 and TRBJ2-5; 7 bases fit TRBD1. The J segment lost 5 bases and the V segment lost 1 base, leaving 7 bases of the junction unmatched. The CDR3 has 15 amino acids. Germline CDR1 is MDHEN and CDR2 is SYDVKM. CDR3 sequence: CASSLSRGGMETQYF. In DNA, the CDR3 is TGTGCCAGCAGTTTATCTCGAGGGGGCATGGAGACCCAGTACTTC.

This chain uses TRBV27 with TRBJ2-2; no clear D. CDR1 MNHEY and CDR2 SMNVEV come from the germline V gene (reference sequence). CDR3 length: 15 residues. V was cut by 5 bases and J by 6 bases, with 16 bases left in between. The CDR3 region is CASSPVSQTAGELFF. The CDR3 DNA reads TGTGCCAGCAGTCCCGTATCACAGACGGCCGGGGAGCTGTTTTTT.

In its sample, this clonotype was seen many times. This chain links TRBV28 with TRBJ2-7; D is undetermined. Trimming stripped 3 bases from V and 4 bases from J, with 13 bases between. Germline V gene lookup returns CDR1 MDHEN and CDR2 SYDVKM. CDR3 size: 14 residues. The CDR3 loop reads CASSFSAVSYEQYF. CDR3 in DNA: TGTGCCAGCAGTTTTTCGGCAGTCTCTTACGAGCAGTACTTC.

This sequence joins TRBV6-1 and TRBJ2-6; tentatively, D is TRBD1 (6 bases). Germline CDR1 MNHNS, CDR2 SASEGT. The V end was cut by 7 bases, the J end by 1 base, with 11 bases between. The CDR3 length is 15 residues. CDR3 sequence (DNA): TGTGCCAGCATTAGAGACAGGTCTGGGGCCAACGTCCTGACTTTC. Encoded protein: CASIRDRSGANVLTF.

The V and J genes are TRBV27 and TRBJ2-2; 7 positions agree with TRBD1. The CDR3 covers 18 residues. Germline trimming cut 7 bases from V and 0 bases from J; bases unmatched to any gene: 14. Per the germline V gene, CDR1 is MNHEY and CDR2 is SMNVEV (reference sequence). CDR3: CASKPGQRVYANTGELFF. The DNA of the CDR3 is TGTGCCAGCAAGCCGGGACAGAGAGTTTACGCGAACACCGGGGAGCTGTTTTTT.

The chain links TRBV30 to TRBJ1-1; D remains unclear. The V gene lost 2 bases and the J gene lost 1 base, with 14 bases spanning the gap. The length of the CDR3 is 15 residues. Germline V CDR1 and CDR2: GTSNPN, SVGIG (reference sequence). The CDR3 here is CAWSRLPLGNTEAFF. The CDR3 DNA is TGTGCCTGGAGTAGACTACCTCTCGGGAACACTGAAGCTTTCTTT.